The 27 T cell receptor beta chains below were found in one sample sequenced in a study of neurological immune-mediated disorders. One entry per CDR3 protein results from TCRdb running MiXCR on the 5' RACE reads. The sample has roughly 48,000 distinct CDR3 sequences, approximately 11% seen once. The time point denotes: longitudinal time-point 3. Material: PBMCs. The receptors come from a male donor with HTLV-1-associated myelopathy (HAM/TSP).

Turning to this clonotype: At one boundary the junction diverges from the germline segment, which might be a read error. The chain joins TRBV14 to TRBJ1-1; no clear D. CDR3 length: 14 amino acids. Germline CDR1 and CDR2: SGHDN and FVKESK. Written as DNA, the CDR3 is TGTGCCAGCAGCCAATCCGTGACCGGCACTGCAGCTTTCTTT. It yields the protein CASSQSVTGTAAFF.

This clonotype was found many times. The V gene is TRBV28, the J gene TRBJ1-6, with D hard to call. This CDR3 is built from 15 residues. Trimming removed 4 bases from V and 8 bases from J, with 15 bases in between. The germline gives CDR1 MDHEN, CDR2 SYDVKM. The DNA of the CDR3 is TGTGCCAGCAGTTCCCTGGGGAGGGCGTATTCACCCCTCCACTTT. It encodes CASSSLGRAYSPLHF.

This clonotype occurred many times. V and J are TRBV5-1 and TRBJ2-3; 9 bases map to TRBD1. The V segment lost 0 bases and the J segment 0 bases; nucleotides outside the gene matches: 2. The CDR3 totals 16 residues. Germline CDR1 SGHRS, CDR2 YFSETQ. The CDR3 reads CASSLAGQGSTDTQYF. Here the CDR3 DNA reads TGCGCCAGCAGCTTGGCTGGACAGGGGAGCACAGATACGCAGTATTTT.

This clonotype was picked up a small number of times. Since a much larger clone is just one base distant, this may be a read error. The chain combines TRBV6-5 with TRBJ1-5; D is uncertain. The CDR3 extends over 22 amino acids. The germline gives CDR1 MNHEY, CDR2 SVGAGI. The CDR3 DNA sequence: TGTGCCAGCAGTCCGCCTGGATTTCCGATTACCGGACCCCCTCCCCTCAATAAGCCCCAGCATTTT. Its protein product is CASSPPGFPITGPPPLNKPQHF.

This clonotype was detected a few times. Given a much more abundant clone one base away, this may be a read error. The chain combines TRBV27 with TRBJ2-4; possibly TRBD1 for D (5 bases). Germline V gene lookup returns CDR1 MNHEY and CDR2 SMNVEV (reference sequence). V was cut by 8 bases and J by 8 bases, with 16 bases left in between. The CDR3 length is 13 residues. DNA for the CDR3: TGTGCCAGCGGTATGGGGCTAAGCGACATTCAGTACTTC. This gives the protein CASGMGLSDIQYF.

This clonotype was counted ten times or more. The J gene is TRBJ2-3, the V gene TRBV20-1, with 11 positions matching TRBD2. The trim removed 5 bases at V and 2 bases at J, leaving 3 bases unmatched. The CDR3 is 14 residues long. Looked up from germline, CDR1 is DFQATT and CDR2 is SNEGSKA (reference sequence). The CDR3 nucleotides read TGCAGTGCTGTTAGCGGGGGGGACACAGATACGCAGTATTTT. Translation: CSAVSGGDTDTQYF.

This clonotype showed up many times. V usage is TRBV27 and J usage is TRBJ2-2; the D is unclear. Germline CDR1 reads MNHEY; CDR2 reads SMNVEV (reference sequence). Trimming took 3 bases from V and 2 from J, leaving 1 base between them. This CDR3 region has 12 residues. The DNA of the CDR3 is TGTGCCAGCAGTTTCAACACCGGGGAGCTGTTTTTT. It codes for CASSFNTGELFF.

This clonotype was seen ten or more times. Likely a read error: the CDR3 ends without its conserved phenylalanine or tryptophan. This chain uses TRBV20-1 with TRBJ1-1; D uncertain. Germline CDR1 and CDR2: DFQATT and SNEGSKA (reference sequence). The ends were cut back, 6 bases at V and 1 base at J, with 6 bases in the middle. CDR3 length equals 11 residues. The CDR3 DNA reads TGCAGTGCGGGGAGGAACACTGAAGCTTTCTCT. It encodes CSAGRNTEAFS.

The table lists this clonotype with many counts. J is TRBJ2-1 and V is TRBV28; D unclear. The V and J ends lost 3 bases and 0 bases respectively, with 12 bases between them. The CDR3 covers 16 residues. Germline CDR1 and CDR2: MDHEN and SYDVKM. DNA for the CDR3: TGTGCCAGCAGTTTGCCGACCGTTCTCTCCTACAATGAGCAGTTCTTC. Its translation: CASSLPTVLSYNEQFF.

The gene calls are TRBV27 and TRBJ2-1; TRBD2 is a possible D gene (6 bases). This CDR3 is 15 amino acids long. V was clipped by 3 bases and J by 4 bases, with 13 bases between them. Germline V gene data show CDR1 as MNHEY and CDR2 as SMNVEV (reference sequence). In nucleotides, the CDR3 is TGTGCCAGCAGTTTTTCAGGACGGGAGTACAATGAGCAGTTCTTC. It is translated as CASSFSGREYNEQFF.

The sample holds a few counts of this clonotype. The chain recombines TRBV18 with TRBJ1-2; D is undetermined. The V end lost 2 bases, the J end lost 3 bases, and 10 bases lay between the germline ends. This CDR3 is built from 14 residues. From germline, CDR1 is KGHSH and CDR2 LQKENI. CDR3 amino acids: CASSPMTPDYGYTF. The CDR3 region has the DNA TGTGCCAGCTCACCAATGACCCCAGACTATGGCTACACCTTC.

This clonotype was recorded at least ten times. The V call is TRBV4-1, the J call TRBJ1-1; maybe TRBD1 (6 bases). The CDR3 is 18 amino acids. The V end lost 0 bases, the J end lost 12 bases, and 29 bases lay between the germline ends. Germline CDR1 MGHRA, CDR2 YSYEKL. For the CDR3, the DNA is TGCGCCAGCAGCCAAGAGGACCGGGGGCACAAGATCCCCATGATGACTTTCTTT. Translated: CASSQEDRGHKIPMMTFF.

This clonotype has at least ten counts. Being one base from a much bigger clone, this may be a read error. The CDR3 sequence: CASSTDRDSIDTQYF. The DNA of the CDR3 is TGCGCCAGCAGCACGGACCGGGACTCAATAGATACGCAGTATTTT. V is TRBV5-1 and J is TRBJ2-3, with D perhaps TRBD2 (6 bases). The V end was cut by 4 bases, the J end by 5 bases, with 17 bases between. This CDR3 region has 15 residues. From germline, CDR1 is SGHRS and CDR2 YFSETQ.

This chain uses TRBV20-1 with TRBJ2-3, with TRBD1 matching 9 bases. V trimming: 8 bases; J trimming: 4 bases; junction bases outside the gene matches: 7. Germline V lookup: CDR1 DFQATT, CDR2 SNEGSKA (reference sequence). The CDR3 has 13 amino acids. Here the CDR3 DNA reads TGCAGTTTCCCGGGACAGGGCGCAGATACGCAGTATTTT. It yields the protein CSFPGQGADTQYF.

This clonotype was counted at least ten times. The V gene is TRBV5-1, the J gene TRBJ2-7, with 8 bases aligning to TRBD1. V trimming: 3 bases; J trimming: 7 bases; junction bases outside the gene matches: 12. This CDR3 is built from 15 residues. Germline CDR1 SGHRS, CDR2 YFSETQ. The CDR3 spells CASSWTDRVNGEQYF. In DNA form, the CDR3 reads TGCGCCAGCAGCTGGACGGACAGGGTGAATGGAGAGCAGTACTTC. The whole variable domain, filled in from reference TRBV5-1 and TRBJ2-7, reads KAGVTQTPRYLIKTRGQQVTLSCSPISGHRSVSWYQQTPGQGLQFLFEYFSETQRNKGNFPGRFSGRQFSNSRSEMNVSTLELGDSALYLCASSWTDRVNGEQYFGPGTRLTVT.

In its sample, this clonotype is medium-sized. V is TRBV20-1 and J is TRBJ2-7; no reliable D call. The V gene lost 2 bases and the J gene lost 5 bases, with 10 bases spanning the gap. This CDR3 has 12 amino acids. Germline V gives CDR1 DFQATT, CDR2 SNEGSKA (reference sequence). The CDR3 region is CSARILIHEQYF. CDR3 nucleotides: TGCAGTGCTAGAATACTAATCCACGAGCAGTACTTC.

This clonotype was recorded many times. This sequence joins TRBV20-1 and TRBJ2-3; D possibly matches TRBD1 or TRBD2 (5 bases each). V was trimmed by 3 bases and J by 4 bases, leaving 8 bases between them. Germline V gene data show CDR1 as DFQATT and CDR2 as SNEGSKA (reference sequence). The CDR3 loop spans 12 amino acids. This chain's CDR3 is CSARRGSDTQYF. Here the CDR3 DNA reads TGCAGTGCTAGGAGGGGATCAGATACGCAGTATTTT.

This clonotype has at least ten counts. The rearrangement joins TRBV20-1 to TRBJ2-3; possibly TRBD1 or TRBD2 for D (6 bases each). V dropped 1 base and J dropped 5 bases, with 13 bases sitting between them. The CDR3 consists of 14 residues. From germline, CDR1 is DFQATT and CDR2 SNEGSKA (reference sequence). CDR3: CSARGPQGGDTQYF. As DNA, the CDR3 is TGCAGTGCTAGAGGCCCACAGGGAGGAGATACGCAGTATTTT.

This clonotype was seen many times. The rearrangement links TRBV5-5 to TRBJ2-1, with 8 bases lining up with TRBD1. V lost 1 base, J lost 6 bases, and 6 bases stayed unmatched. Germline V gene data show CDR1 as SGHKS and CDR2 as YYEKEE (reference sequence). The length of the CDR3 is 15 residues. DNA of the CDR3: TGTGCCAGCAGCTTGACAGGGGGACACAGCAATGAGCAGTTCTTC. The encoded protein is CASSLTGGHSNEQFF.

The genes are TRBV7-9 and TRBJ1-6; 9 bases fit TRBD1. Germline trimming cut 3 bases from V and 4 bases from J; bases unmatched to any gene: 7. Germline V gene data show CDR1 as SEHNR and CDR2 as FQNEAQ (reference sequence). The CDR3 contains 17 residues. CDR3 region: CASSFTGTGSYNSPLHF. CDR3 DNA sequence: TGTGCCAGCAGCTTCACCGGGACAGGGTCTTATAATTCACCCCTCCACTTT.

This clonotype was detected many times. The CDR3 nucleotides read TGTGCCAGCAGTTCAACGGTGACTAATGAAAAACTGTTTTTT. Translating gives CASSSTVTNEKLFF. This chain connects TRBV12-3 or TRBV12-4 to TRBJ1-4, with D hard to call. This CDR3 has 14 residues. V was clipped by 4 bases and J by 2 bases, with 8 bases between them.

This clonotype was seen ten or more times. The chain links TRBV5-1 to TRBJ2-2; D possibly corresponds to TRBD2 (6 bases). Germline values: CDR1 SGHRS, CDR2 YFSETQ. V lost 4 bases and J lost 3, with 19 bases in between. The CDR3 sequence is 17 residues long. As DNA, the CDR3 is TGCGCCAGCAGCAAGGAGGGCGGAGTCCTGGACACCGGGGAGCTGTTTTTT. Its translation: CASSKEGGVLDTGELFF.

Many counts were recorded for this clonotype. The rearrangement links TRBV7-2 to TRBJ1-3, with a tentative D call TRBD1 (6 bases). Trimming took 5 bases from V and 4 from J, leaving 9 bases between them. Germline V gene sequence: CDR1 SGHTA, CDR2 FQGNSA. The CDR3 length is 13 residues. The CDR3 DNA follows: TGTGCCAGCAGCGGAGACAGGGGAAACACCATATATTTT. It yields the protein CASSGDRGNTIYF.

This clonotype has ten or more counts. This sequence joins TRBV28 and TRBJ2-5; either TRBD1 or TRBD2 may fit D (6 bases each). The CDR3 runs to 14 residues. The germline gives CDR1 MDHEN, CDR2 SYDVKM. V gave up 4 bases and J gave up 5 bases, with 14 bases separating them. This chain's CDR3 is CASSSGGGRETQYF. The CDR3, as DNA: TGTGCCAGCAGTTCTGGAGGGGGAAGGGAGACCCAGTACTTC.

This rearrangement joins TRBV5-1 to TRBJ2-5; tentatively, D is TRBD2 (6 bases). Germline assignment: CDR1 SGHRS and CDR2 YFSETQ. Trimming took 0 bases from V and 4 from J, leaving 10 bases between them. The CDR3 has 14 amino acids. The DNA of the CDR3 is TGCGCCAGCAGCTTGGCTGGAGGGCGAGAGACCCAGTACTTC. As protein: CASSLAGGRETQYF.

This clonotype was counted ten times or more. The CDR3 reads CASSTRTGTNTIYF. The CDR3 DNA is TGTGCCAGCAGCACACGGACAGGGACGAACACCATATATTTT. The gene calls are TRBV7-9 and TRBJ1-3, with 8 bases aligning to TRBD1. The V and J ends lost 5 bases and 7 bases, in that order; junction bases with no gene match: 7. CDR1 and CDR2 (germline): SEHNR, FQNEAQ (reference sequence). The CDR3 runs 14 residues. Combining the CDR3 with reference TRBV7-9 and TRBJ1-3 gives the whole variable domain DTGVSQNPRHKITKRGQNVTFRCDPISEHNRLYWYRQTLGQGPEFLTYFQNEAQLEKSRLLSDRFSAERPKGSFSTLEIQRTEQGDSAMYLCASSTRTGTNTIYFGEGSWLTVV.

This clonotype was counted at least ten times. V and J are TRBV6-2 or TRBV6-3 and TRBJ2-4; 7 bases line up with TRBD2. J gave up 1 base and V 6 bases, and 0 bases lay outside the gene matches. The CDR3 runs 13 residues. Germline V gives CDR1 MNHEY, CDR2 SVGEGT. CDR3 nucleotides: TGTGCCAGCAGGGGGGGGGCCAAAAACATTCAGTACTTC. It yields the protein CASRGGAKNIQYF.